Presented here are 4 T cell receptor beta chains from one specimen sequenced in a study of beta chain features in type 1 diabetes. Every bit of the isolated RNA underwent reverse transcription, so sequencing read expressed TCRB transcripts. Assay used: immunoSEQ multiplex PCR; TCRdb lists only in-frame clones, some missing. The sample holds roughly 500,000 clones, 10% to 12% seen once. What was sequenced was naive CD4+ T cells from blood. The receptors here all came from a woman younger than 30 in good health.

In its sample, this clone was seen a few times. The chain joins TRBV7-9 to TRBJ2-2; a weak D match, TRBD1 (6 bases). The germline gives CDR1 SEHNR, CDR2 FQNEAQ (reference sequence). The CDR3 loop spans 15 amino acids. Trimming removed 5 bases at V and 7 bases at J, with 17 bases between. The CDR3 reads CASSPQGVVNGELFF. Written as DNA, the CDR3 is TGTGCCAGCAGCCCACAGGGAGTCGTTAACGGGGAGCTGTTTTTT.

The V gene is TRBV30, the J gene TRBJ1-5; D remains ambiguous. The CDR3 has 13 residues. Germline V lookup: CDR1 GTSNPN, CDR2 SVGIG (reference sequence). The V gene lost 2 bases and the J gene lost 4 bases, with 9 bases spanning the gap. The CDR3 region is CAWSRRPNQPQHF. The DNA for the CDR3 is TGTGCCTGGAGTCGCCGGCCGAATCAGCCCCAGCATTTT.

The V and J genes are TRBV25-1 and TRBJ2-7, with TRBD2 identical over 9 bases. CDR1 MGHDK and CDR2 SYGVNS come from the germline V gene. The CDR3 extends over 16 amino acids. V was clipped by 3 bases and J by 0 bases; unmatched bases: 6. In DNA form, the CDR3 reads TGTGCCAGCAGTGACCGGAGCGGGAGGAGCTCCTACGAGCAGTACTTC. Translated, it gives CASSDRSGRSSYEQYF.

The chain is built from TRBV27 and TRBJ2-1; no reliable D call. Trimming took off 3 bases at V and 5 bases at J, with 23 bases between the two ends. The CDR3 sequence is 18 residues long. Germline assignment: CDR1 MNHEY and CDR2 SMNVEV (reference sequence). The CDR3 bases are TGTGCCAGCAGTTTCTCCACCATATCTTTATACAGAGACAATGAGCAGTTCTTC. Amino acids: CASSFSTISLYRDNEQFF.